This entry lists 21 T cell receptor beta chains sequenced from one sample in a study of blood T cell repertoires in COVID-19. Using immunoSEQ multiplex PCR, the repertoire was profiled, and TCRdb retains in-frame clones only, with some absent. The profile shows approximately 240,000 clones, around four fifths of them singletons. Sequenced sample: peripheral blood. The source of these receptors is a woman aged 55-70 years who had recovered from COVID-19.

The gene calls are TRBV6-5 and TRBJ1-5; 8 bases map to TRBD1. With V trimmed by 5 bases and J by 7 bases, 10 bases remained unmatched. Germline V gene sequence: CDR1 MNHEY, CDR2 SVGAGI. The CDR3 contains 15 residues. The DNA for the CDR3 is TGTGCCAGCAGTCCACGGACAGGGCAGAACCAGCCCCAGCATTTT. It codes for CASSPRTGQNQPQHF.

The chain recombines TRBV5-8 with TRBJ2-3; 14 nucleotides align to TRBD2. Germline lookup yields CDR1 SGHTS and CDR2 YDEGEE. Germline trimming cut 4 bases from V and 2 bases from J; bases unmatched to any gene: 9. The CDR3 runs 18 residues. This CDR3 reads CASSAGLAGATSTDTQYF. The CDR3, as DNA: TGTGCCAGCAGCGCGGGACTAGCGGGGGCCACGTCCACAGATACGCAGTATTTT. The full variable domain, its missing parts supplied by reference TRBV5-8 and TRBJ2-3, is EAGVTQSPTHLIKTRGQQATLRCSPISGHTSVYWYQQALGLGLQFLLWYDEGEERNRGNFPPRFSGRQFPNYSSELNVNALELEDSALYLCASSAGLAGATSTDTQYFGPGTRLTVL.

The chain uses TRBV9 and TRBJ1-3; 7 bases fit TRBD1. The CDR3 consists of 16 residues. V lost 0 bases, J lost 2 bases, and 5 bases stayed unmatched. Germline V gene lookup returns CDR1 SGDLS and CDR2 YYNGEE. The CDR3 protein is CASSVAYQGAGNTIYF. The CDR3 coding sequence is TGTGCCAGCAGCGTAGCCTACCAGGGGGCTGGAAACACCATATATTTT.

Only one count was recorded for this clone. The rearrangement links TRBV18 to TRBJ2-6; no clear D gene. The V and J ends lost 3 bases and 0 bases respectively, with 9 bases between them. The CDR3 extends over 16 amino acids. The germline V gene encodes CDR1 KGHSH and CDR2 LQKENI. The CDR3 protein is CASSPARSSGANVLTF. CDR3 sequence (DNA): TGTGCCAGCTCACCCGCCCGGAGCTCTGGGGCCAACGTCCTGACTTTC.

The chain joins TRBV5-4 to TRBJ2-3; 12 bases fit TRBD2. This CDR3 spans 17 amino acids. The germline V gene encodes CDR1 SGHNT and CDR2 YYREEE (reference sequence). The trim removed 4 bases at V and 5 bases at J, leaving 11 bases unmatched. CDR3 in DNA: TGTGCCAGCAGCGCCTCCCCTAGCGGGGGGGCTGAAGATACGCAGTATTTT. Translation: CASSASPSGGAEDTQYF.

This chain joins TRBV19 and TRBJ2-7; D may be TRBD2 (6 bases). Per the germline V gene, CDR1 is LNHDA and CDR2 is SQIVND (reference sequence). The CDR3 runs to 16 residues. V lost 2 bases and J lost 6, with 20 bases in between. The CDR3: CASSIRVSGVSGEQYF. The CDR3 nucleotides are TGTGCCAGTAGTATACGGGTCTCGGGGGTTTCTGGCGAGCAGTACTTC.

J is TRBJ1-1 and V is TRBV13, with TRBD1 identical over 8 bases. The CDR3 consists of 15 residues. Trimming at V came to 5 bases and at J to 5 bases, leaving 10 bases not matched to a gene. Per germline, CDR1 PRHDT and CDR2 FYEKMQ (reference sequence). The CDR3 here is CASSVPGGITTEAFF. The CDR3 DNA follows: TGTGCCAGCAGCGTACCAGGGGGCATAACGACTGAAGCTTTCTTT.

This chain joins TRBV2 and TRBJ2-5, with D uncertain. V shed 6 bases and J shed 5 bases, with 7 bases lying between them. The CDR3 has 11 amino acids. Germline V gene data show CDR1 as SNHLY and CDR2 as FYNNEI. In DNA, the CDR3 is TGTGCCAGCAGGGCGGCGGAGACCCAGTACTTC. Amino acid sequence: CASRAAETQYF.

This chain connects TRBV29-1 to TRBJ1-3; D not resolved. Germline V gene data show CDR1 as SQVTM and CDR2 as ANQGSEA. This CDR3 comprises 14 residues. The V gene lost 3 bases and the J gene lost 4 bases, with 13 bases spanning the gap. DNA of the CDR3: TGCAGCGTTGAGGACTTCCCCGGGGGAAACACCATATATTTT. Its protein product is CSVEDFPGGNTIYF. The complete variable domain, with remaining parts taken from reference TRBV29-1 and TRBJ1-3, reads SAVISQKPSRDICQRGTSLTIQCQVDSQVTMMFWYRQQPGQSLTLIATANQGSEATYESGFVIDKFPISRPNLTFSTLTVSNMSPEDSSIYLCSVEDFPGGNTIYFGEGSWLTVV.

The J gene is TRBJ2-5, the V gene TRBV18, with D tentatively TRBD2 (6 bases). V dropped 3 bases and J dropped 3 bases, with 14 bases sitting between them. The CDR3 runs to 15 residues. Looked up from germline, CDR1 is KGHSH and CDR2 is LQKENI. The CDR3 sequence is CASSPVGGLKETQYF. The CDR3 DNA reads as TGTGCCAGCTCACCTGTGGGGGGTCTAAAAGAGACCCAGTACTTC. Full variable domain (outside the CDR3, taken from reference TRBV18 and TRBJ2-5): NAGVMQNPRHLVRRRGQEARLRCSPMKGHSHVYWYRQLPEEGLKFMVYLQKENIIDESGMPKERFSAEFPKEGPSILRIQQVVRGDSAAYFCASSPVGGLKETQYFGPGTRLLVL.

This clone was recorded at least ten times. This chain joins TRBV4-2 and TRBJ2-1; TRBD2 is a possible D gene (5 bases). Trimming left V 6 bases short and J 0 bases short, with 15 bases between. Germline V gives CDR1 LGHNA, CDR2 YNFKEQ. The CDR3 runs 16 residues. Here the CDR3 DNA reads TGTGCCAGCAGACGGACTGAAAGTAGCTCCTACAATGAGCAGTTCTTC. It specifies CASRRTESSSYNEQFF.

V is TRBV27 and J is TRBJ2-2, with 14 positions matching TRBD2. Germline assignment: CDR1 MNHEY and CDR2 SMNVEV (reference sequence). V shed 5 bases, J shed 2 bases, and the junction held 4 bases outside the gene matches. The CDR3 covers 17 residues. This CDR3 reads CASSTGTSGGNTGELFF. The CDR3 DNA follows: TGTGCCAGCAGTACGGGGACTAGCGGGGGAAACACCGGGGAGCTGTTTTTT.

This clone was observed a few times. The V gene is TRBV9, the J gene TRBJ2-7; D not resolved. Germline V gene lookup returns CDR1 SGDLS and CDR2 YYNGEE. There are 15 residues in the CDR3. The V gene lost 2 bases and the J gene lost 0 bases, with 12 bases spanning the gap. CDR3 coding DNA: TGTGCCAGCAGCGTTGGTCAGGCCACCTCCTACGAGCAGTACTTC. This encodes CASSVGQATSYEQYF.

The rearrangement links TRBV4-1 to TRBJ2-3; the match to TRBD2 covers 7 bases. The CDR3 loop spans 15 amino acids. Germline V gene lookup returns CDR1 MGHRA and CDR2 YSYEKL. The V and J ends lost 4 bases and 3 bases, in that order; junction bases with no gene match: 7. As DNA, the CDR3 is TGCGCCAGCAGCCTAGGGATACTAGCGACAGATACGCAGTATTTT. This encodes CASSLGILATDTQYF.

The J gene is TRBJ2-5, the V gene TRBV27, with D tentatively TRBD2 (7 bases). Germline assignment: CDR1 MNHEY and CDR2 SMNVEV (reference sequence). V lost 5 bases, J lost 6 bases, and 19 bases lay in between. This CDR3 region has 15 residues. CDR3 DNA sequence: TGTGCCAGCAGTCCTACTCGTGGGGGGGCGAAGACCCAGTACTTC. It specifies CASSPTRGGAKTQYF.

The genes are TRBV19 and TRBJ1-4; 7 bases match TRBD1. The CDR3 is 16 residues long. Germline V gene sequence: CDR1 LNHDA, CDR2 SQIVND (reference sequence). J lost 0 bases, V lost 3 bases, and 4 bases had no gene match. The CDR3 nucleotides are TGTGCCAGTAGTATGATAGGGGGCCCAACTAATGAAAAACTGTTTTTT. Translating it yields CASSMIGGPTNEKLFF.

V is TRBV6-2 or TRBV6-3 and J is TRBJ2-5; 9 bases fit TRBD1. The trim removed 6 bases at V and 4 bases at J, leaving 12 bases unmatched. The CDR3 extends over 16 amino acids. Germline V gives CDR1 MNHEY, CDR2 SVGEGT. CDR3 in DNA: TGTGCCAGCAGCCAGCGACGACAGGGGGTCTCAGAGACCCAGTACTTC. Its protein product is CASSQRRQGVSETQYF.

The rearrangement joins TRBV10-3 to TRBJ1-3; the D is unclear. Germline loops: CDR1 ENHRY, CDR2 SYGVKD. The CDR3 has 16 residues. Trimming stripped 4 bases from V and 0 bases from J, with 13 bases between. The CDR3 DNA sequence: TGTGCCATCAGTGTTGGCAGGCTCCTCTCTGGAAACACCATATATTTT. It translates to CAISVGRLLSGNTIYF.

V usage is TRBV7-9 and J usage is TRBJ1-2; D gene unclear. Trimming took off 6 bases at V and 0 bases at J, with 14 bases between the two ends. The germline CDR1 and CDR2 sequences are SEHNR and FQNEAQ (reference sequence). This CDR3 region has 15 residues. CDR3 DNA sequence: TGTGCCAGCAGTCAAACTCGGGGAGCTAACTATGGCTACACCTTC. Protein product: CASSQTRGANYGYTF.

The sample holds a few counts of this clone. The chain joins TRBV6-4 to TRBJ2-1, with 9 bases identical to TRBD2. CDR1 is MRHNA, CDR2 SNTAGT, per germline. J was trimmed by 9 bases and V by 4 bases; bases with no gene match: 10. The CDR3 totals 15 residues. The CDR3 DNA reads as TGTGCCAGCAGTGTCGGGGCGGGGGGGCCCGCTGAGCAGTTCTTC. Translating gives CASSVGAGGPAEQFF.

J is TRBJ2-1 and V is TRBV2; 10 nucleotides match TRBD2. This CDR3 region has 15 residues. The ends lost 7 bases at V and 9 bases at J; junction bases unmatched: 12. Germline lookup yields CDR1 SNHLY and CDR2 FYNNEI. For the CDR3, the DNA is TGTGCCAGCACCGGACTAGCGGTTGCGGGGGGTGAGCAGTTCTTC. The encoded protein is CASTGLAVAGGEQFF.